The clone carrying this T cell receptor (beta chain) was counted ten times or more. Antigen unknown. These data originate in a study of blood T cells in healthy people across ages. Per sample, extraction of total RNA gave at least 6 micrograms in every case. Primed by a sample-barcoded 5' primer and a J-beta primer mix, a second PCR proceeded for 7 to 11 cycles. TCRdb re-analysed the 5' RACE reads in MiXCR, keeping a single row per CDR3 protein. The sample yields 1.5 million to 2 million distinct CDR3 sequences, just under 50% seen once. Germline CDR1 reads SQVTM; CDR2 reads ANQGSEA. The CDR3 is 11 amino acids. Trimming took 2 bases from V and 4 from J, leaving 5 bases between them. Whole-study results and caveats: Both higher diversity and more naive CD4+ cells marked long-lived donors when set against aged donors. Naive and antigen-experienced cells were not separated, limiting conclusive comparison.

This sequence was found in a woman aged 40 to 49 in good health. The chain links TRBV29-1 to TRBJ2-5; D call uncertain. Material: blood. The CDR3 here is CSVERGETQYF. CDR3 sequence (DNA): TGCAGCGTTGAACGTGGAGAGACCCAGTACTTC.